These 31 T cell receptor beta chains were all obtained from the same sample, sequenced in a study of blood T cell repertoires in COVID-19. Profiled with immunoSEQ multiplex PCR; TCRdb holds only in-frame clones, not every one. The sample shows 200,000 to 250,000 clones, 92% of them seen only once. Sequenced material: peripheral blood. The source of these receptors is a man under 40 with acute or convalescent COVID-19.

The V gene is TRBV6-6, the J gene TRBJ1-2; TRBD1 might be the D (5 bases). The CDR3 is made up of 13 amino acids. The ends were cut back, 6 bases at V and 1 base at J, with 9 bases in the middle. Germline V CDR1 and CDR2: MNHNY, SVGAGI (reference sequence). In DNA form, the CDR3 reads TGTGCCAGCAGCCCTGACAGTAACTATGGCTACACCTTC. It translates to CASSPDSNYGYTF.

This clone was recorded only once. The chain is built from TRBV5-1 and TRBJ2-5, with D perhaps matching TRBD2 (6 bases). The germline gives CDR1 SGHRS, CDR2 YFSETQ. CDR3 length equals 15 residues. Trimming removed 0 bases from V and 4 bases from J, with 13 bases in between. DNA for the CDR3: TGCGCCAGCAGCTTGGGTAGCGGAGGAGTAGAGACCCAGTACTTC. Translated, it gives CASSLGSGGVETQYF.

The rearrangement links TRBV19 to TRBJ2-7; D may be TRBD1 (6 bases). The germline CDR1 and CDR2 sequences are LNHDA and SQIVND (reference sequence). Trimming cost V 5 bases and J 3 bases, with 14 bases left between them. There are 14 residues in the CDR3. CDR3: CASSPSWDNYEQYF. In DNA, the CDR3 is TGTGCCAGTAGTCCTTCGTGGGACAACTACGAGCAGTACTTC.

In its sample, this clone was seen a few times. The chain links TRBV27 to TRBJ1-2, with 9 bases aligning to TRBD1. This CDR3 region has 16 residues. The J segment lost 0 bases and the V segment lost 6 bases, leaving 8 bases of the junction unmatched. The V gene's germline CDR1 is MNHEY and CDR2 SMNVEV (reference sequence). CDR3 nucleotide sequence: TGTGCCAGCAGCCCCTGGGGGACAGGGTCTAACTATGGCTACACCTTC. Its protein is CASSPWGTGSNYGYTF.

CDR3 in DNA: TGCGCCAGCAGTGCTCACGCCGGTAGCTCCTACAATGAGCAGTTCTTC. Its protein is CASSAHAGSSYNEQFF. V gene TRBV10-2 combines with J gene TRBJ2-1; no reliable D call. Germline V lookup: CDR1 WSHSY, CDR2 SAAADI. The CDR3 sequence is 16 residues long. Trimming removed 4 bases at V and 0 bases at J, with 13 bases between.

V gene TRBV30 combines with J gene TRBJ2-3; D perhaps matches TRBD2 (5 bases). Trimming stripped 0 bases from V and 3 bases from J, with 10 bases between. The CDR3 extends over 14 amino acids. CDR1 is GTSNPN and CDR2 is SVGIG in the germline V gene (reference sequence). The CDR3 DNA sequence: TGTGCCTGGAGTGTAGTCGGGGATACAGATACGCAGTATTTT. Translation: CAWSVVGDTDTQYF.

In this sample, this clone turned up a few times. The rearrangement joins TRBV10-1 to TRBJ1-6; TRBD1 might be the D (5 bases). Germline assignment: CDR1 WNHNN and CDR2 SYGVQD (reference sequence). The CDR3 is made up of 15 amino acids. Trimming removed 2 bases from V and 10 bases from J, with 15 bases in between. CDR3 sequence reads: CASSEGQGKGSPLHF. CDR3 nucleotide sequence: TGCGCCAGCAGTGAGGGGCAGGGAAAGGGATCACCCCTCCACTTT.

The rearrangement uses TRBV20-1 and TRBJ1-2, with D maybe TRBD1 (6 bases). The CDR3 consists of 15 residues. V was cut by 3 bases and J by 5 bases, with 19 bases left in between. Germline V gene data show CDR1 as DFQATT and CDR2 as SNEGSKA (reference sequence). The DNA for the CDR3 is TGCAGTGCTAGTTTGGGGGCCCGACATAGGTATGGCTACACCTTC. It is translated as CSASLGARHRYGYTF.

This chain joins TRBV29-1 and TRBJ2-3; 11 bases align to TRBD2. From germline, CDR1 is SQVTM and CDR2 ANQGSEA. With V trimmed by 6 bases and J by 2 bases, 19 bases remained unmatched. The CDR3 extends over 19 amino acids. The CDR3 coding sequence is TGCAGCGTATCGATCAGGGGGCTCACTAGCGGGAGACCCACAGATACGCAGTATTTT. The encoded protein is CSVSIRGLTSGRPTDTQYF.

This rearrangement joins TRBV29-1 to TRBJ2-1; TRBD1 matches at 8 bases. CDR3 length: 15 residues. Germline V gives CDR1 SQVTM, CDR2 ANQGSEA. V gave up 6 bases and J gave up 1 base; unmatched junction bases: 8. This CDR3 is CSVGDRRISYNEQFF. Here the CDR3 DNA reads TGCAGCGTGGGGGACAGGCGGATATCCTACAATGAGCAGTTCTTC.

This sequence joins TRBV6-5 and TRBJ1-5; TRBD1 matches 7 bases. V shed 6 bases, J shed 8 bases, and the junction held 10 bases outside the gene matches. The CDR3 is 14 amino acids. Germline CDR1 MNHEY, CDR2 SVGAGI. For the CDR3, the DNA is TGTGCCAGCAGGCTGGACAGGCTTTTAGAGCCCCAGCATTTT. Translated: CASRLDRLLEPQHF.

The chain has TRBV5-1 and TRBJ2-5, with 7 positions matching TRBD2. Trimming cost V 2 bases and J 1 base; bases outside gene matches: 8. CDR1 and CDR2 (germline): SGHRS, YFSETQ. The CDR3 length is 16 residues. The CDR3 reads CASSLAAGTIQETQYF. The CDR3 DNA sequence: TGCGCCAGCAGCTTAGCCGCGGGGACTATCCAAGAGACCCAGTACTTC.

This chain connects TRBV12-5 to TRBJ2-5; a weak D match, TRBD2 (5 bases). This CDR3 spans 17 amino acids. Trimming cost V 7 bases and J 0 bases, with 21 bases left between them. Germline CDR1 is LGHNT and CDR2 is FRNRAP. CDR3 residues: CASARGSQRLYQETQYF. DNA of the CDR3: TGTGCTAGTGCTCGAGGGTCCCAGCGCTTGTACCAAGAGACCCAGTACTTC.

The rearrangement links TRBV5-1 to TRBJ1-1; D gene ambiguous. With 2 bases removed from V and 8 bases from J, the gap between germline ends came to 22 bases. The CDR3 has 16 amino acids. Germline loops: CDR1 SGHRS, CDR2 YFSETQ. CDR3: CASSLKPGQADNEAFF. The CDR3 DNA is TGCGCCAGCAGCTTAAAACCTGGTCAGGCAGACAACGAAGCTTTCTTT.

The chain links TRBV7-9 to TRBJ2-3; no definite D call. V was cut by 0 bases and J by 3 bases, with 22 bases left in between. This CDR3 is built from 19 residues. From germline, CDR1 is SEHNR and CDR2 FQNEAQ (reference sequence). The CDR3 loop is CASSLASVLSVRRTDTQYF. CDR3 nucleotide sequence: TGTGCCAGCAGCTTAGCTTCGGTCTTAAGTGTTCGTCGAACAGATACGCAGTATTTT.

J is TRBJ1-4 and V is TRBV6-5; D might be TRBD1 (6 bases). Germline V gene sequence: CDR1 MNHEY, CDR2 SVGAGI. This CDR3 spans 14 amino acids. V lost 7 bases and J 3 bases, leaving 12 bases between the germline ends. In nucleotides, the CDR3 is TGTGCCAGCAAGACAGGAACGGCTAATGAAAAACTGTTTTTT. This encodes CASKTGTANEKLFF.

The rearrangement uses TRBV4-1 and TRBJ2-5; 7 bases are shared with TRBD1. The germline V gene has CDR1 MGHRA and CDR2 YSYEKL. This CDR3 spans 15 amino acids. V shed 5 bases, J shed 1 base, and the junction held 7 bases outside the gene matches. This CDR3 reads CASSFRQGLQETQYF. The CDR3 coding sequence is TGCGCCAGCAGCTTTCGACAGGGCCTCCAAGAGACCCAGTACTTC.

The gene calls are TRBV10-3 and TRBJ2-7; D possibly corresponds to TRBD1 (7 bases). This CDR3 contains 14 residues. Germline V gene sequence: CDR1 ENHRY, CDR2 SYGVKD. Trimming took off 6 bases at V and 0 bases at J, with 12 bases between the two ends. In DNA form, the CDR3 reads TGTGCCATCAGGGCGCGGGACAGCTCCTACGAGCAGTACTTC. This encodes CAIRARDSSYEQYF.

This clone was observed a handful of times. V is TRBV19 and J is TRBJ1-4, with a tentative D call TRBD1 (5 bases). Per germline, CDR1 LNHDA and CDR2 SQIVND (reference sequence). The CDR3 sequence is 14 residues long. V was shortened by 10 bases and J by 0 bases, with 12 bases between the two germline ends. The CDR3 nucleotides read TGTGCCACCCGACAGCGAGCAACTAATGAAAAACTGTTTTTT. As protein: CATRQRATNEKLFF.

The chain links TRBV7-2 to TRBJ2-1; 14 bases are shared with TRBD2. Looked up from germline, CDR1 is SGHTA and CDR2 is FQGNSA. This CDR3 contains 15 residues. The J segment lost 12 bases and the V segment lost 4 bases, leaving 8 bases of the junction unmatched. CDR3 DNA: TGTGCCAGCAGCTCAACGAGACTAGCGGGAGGGGGGCAGTTCTTC. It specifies CASSSTRLAGGGQFF.

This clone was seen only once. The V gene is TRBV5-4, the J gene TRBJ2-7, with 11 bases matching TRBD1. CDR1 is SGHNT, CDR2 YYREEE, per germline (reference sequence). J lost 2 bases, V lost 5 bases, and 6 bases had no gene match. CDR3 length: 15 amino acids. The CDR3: CASSVTGQGAYEQYF. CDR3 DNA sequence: TGTGCCAGCAGTGTAACGGGACAGGGGGCCTACGAGCAGTACTTC.

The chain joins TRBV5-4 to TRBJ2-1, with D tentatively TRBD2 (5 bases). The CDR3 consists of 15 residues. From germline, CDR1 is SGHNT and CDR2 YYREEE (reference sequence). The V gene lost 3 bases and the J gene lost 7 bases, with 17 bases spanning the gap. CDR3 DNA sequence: TGTGCCAGCAGCTCTGGACGGAGCTGGGAGAATGAGCAGTTCTTC. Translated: CASSSGRSWENEQFF. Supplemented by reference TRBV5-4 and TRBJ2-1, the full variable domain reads ETGVTQSPTHLIKTRGQQVTLRCSSQSGHNTVSWYQQALGQGPQFIFQYYREEENGRGNFPPRFSGLQFPNYSSELNVNALELDDSALYLCASSSGRSWENEQFFGPGTRLTVL.

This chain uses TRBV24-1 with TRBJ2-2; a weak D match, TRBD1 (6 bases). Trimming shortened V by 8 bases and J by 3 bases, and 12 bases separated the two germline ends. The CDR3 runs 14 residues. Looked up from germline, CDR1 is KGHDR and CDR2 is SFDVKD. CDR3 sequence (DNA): TGTGCCACCAAGGGGGAATTGGACACCGGGGAGCTGTTTTTT. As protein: CATKGELDTGELFF.

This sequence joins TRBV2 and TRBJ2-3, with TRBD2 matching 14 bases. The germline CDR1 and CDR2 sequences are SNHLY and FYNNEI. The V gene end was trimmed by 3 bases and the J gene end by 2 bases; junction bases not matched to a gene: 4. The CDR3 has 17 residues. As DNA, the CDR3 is TGTGCCAGCAGTGAGGGGACTAGCGGGAGCGTCACAGATACGCAGTATTTT. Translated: CASSEGTSGSVTDTQYF.

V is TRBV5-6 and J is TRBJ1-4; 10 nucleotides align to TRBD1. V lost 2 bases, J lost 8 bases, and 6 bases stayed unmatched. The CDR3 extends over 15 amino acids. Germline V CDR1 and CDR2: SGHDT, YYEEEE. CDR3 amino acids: CASSFGTGDWEKLFF. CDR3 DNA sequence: TGTGCCAGCAGCTTTGGGACAGGGGACTGGGAAAAACTGTTTTTT.

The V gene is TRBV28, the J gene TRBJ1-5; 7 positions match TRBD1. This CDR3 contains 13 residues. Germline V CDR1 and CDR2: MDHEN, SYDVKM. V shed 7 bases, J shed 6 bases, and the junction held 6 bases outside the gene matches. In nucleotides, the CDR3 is TGTGCCAGCACCTTCAGGACAGGTCAGCCCCAGCATTTT. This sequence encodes CASTFRTGQPQHF.

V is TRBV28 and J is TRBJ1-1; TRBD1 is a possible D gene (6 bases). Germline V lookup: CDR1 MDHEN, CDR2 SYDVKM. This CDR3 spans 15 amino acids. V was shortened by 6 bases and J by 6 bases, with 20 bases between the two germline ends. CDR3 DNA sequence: TGTGCCAGCAGCCTTGGGGGGGGCGCTTTCTCTGAAGCTTTCTTT. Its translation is CASSLGGGAFSEAFF.

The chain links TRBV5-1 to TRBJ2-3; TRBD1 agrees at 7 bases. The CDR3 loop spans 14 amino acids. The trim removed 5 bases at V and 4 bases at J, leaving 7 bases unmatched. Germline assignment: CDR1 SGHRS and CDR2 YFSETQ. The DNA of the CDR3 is TGCGCCAGCAGAATAACAGGGGATCCAGATACGCAGTATTTT. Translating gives CASRITGDPDTQYF.

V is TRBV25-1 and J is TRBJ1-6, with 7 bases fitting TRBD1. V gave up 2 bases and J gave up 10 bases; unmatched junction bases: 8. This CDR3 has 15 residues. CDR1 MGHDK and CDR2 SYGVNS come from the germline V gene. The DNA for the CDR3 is TGTGCCAGCAGTGAAGAGGGGGCAGTTCGATCACCCCTCCACTTT. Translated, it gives CASSEEGAVRSPLHF.

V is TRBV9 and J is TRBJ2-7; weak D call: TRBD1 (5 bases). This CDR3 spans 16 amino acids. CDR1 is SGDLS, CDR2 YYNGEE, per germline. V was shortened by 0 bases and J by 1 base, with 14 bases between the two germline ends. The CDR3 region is CASSVGAGKGSYEQYF. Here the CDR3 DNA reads TGTGCCAGCAGCGTAGGGGCAGGGAAGGGGTCCTACGAGCAGTACTTC.

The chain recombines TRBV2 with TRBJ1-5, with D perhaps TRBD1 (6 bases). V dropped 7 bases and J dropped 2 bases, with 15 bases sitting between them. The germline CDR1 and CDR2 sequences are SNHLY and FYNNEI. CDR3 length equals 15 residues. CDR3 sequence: CASNSQGLGNQPQHF. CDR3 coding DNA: TGTGCCAGCAACTCACAGGGATTGGGCAATCAGCCCCAGCATTTT.